Below, 7 T cell receptor beta chains from the same sample are listed, as sequenced in a study of T cells in women clearing cervical HPV infection (dated by TCRdb to the late 2010s). The method behind the library was the immunoSEQ multiplex PCR assay. Entries here come from immuneACCESS through TCRdb and include only in-frame sequences with V and J called. Some clones fail to appear in such tables; in the studies checked, an unresolved V gene covers under half of the shortfall, and the cause of the remainder is unknown. The record for this sample contains just under 35,000 clones. The top ten clonotypes cover roughly 1.5% of the sample. Sequenced sample: blood buffy coat. The receptors derive from a woman between 18 and 75 years old with a cervical HPV16 infection that either progressed to CIN3+ or cleared (not recorded which).

Points on this clone: The read ends 3 residues early relative to the CDR3; the germline J gene fills the gap. The chain uses TRBV14 and TRBJ2-5; D is unclear. Trimming left V 0 bases short and J 7 bases short, with 12 bases between. CDR3 size: 14 residues. Germline V lookup: CDR1 SGHDN, CDR2 FVKESK. The sequenced part of the CDR3 DNA is TGTGCCAGCAGCCAAGACATCGCGGTGGGGACC. As protein: CASSQDIAVGT. The full-length CDR3 reads as CASSQDIAVGTQYF. Supplemented by reference TRBV14 and TRBJ2-5, the full variable domain reads EAGVTQFPSHSVIEKGQTVTLRCDPISGHDNLYWYRRVMGKEIKFLLHFVKESKQDESGMPNNRFLAERTGGTYSTLKVQPAELEDSGVYFCASSQDIAVGTQYFGPGTRLLVL.

As for this clone: The CDR3 is cut off 3 residues early in the read; its end comes from the germline J gene. The chain uses TRBV18 and TRBJ2-5; D may be TRBD1 (5 bases). Trimming stripped 1 base from V and 5 bases from J, with 11 bases between. Germline values: CDR1 KGHSH, CDR2 LQKENI. The CDR3 runs to 14 residues. CDR3 residues: CASSPQGQSETQYF. The CDR3 DNA, read in part, is TGTGCCAGCTCACCACAGGGGCAGTCGGAGACC.

A remark on this clone: The CDR3 extends 3 residues past the end of the read, so its final part is completed from the germline J gene. The chain carries TRBV6-2 or TRBV6-3 and TRBJ2-5; 10 bases align to TRBD2. CDR1 MNHEY and CDR2 SVGEGT come from the germline V gene. The CDR3 covers 16 residues. J lost 1 base, V lost 7 bases, and 9 bases had no gene match. The CDR3 DNA, read in part, is TGTGCCAGCACCTCAGCGGGAGGGCCGAGCCAAGAGACC. Its protein is CASTSAGGPSQET. The whole CDR3 region reads CASTSAGGPSQETQYF.

In the case of this clone: Read data end 3 residues before the CDR3 end; the end is taken from the germline J gene. The rearrangement links TRBV19 to TRBJ1-4; perhaps TRBD1 as D (6 bases). CDR3 length: 15 residues. Per germline, CDR1 LNHDA and CDR2 SQIVND (reference sequence). The CDR3 spells CASSEVQGTNSPLFF. The covered CDR3 bases are TGTGCCAGTAGTGAAGTCCAGGGGACCAATTCACCA.

To note about this clone: The read terminates 3 residues before the CDR3 end, so the remaining end is supplied by the germline J gene. The chain joins TRBV18 to TRBJ2-2; D gene ambiguous. This CDR3 is built from 16 residues. Germline CDR1 is KGHSH and CDR2 is LQKENI. V lost 4 bases to trimming and J lost 4 bases, with 16 bases between them. This CDR3 reads CASSLHPAPGTGELFF. Partial CDR3 DNA: TGTGCCAGCTCACTGCACCCTGCCCCGGGCACCGGGGAG.

About this clone: With the read ending 3 residues before the CDR3 end, the germline J gene is used to fill in that end. The chain combines TRBV4-1 with TRBJ2-5, with 7 bases that match TRBD2. Per the germline V gene, CDR1 is MGHRA and CDR2 is YSYEKL. The CDR3 loop spans 14 amino acids. With 0 bases clipped from V and 6 bases from J, the junction kept 4 bases outside the gene matches. The CDR3 sequence: CASSQDRLAQTQYF. The CDR3 DNA, read in part, is TGCGCCAGCAGCCAAGATCGACTAGCACAGACC.

As regards this clone: The observed sequence ends 3 residues before the CDR3 terminus, with the missing tail filled in from the germline J gene. The chain is built from TRBV5-1 and TRBJ2-3, with TRBD1 as a possible D gene (6 bases). The length of the CDR3 is 15 residues. Per germline, CDR1 SGHRS and CDR2 YFSETQ. V gave up 4 bases and J gave up 0 bases, with 12 bases separating them. This CDR3 is CASSEGHASTDTQYF. The sequenced part of the CDR3 DNA is TGCGCCAGCAGCGAGGGACATGCAAGCACAGATACG.